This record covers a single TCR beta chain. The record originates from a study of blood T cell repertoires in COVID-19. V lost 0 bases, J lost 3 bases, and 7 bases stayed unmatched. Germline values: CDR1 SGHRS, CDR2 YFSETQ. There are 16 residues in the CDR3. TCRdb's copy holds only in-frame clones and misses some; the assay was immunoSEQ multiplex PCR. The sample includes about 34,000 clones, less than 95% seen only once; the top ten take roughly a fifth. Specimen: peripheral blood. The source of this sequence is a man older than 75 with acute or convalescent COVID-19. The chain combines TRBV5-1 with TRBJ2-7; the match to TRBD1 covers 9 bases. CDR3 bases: TGCGCCAGCAGCTTGGCCACAGGACAGGGGATCTACGAGCAGTACTTC. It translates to CASSLATGQGIYEQYF.